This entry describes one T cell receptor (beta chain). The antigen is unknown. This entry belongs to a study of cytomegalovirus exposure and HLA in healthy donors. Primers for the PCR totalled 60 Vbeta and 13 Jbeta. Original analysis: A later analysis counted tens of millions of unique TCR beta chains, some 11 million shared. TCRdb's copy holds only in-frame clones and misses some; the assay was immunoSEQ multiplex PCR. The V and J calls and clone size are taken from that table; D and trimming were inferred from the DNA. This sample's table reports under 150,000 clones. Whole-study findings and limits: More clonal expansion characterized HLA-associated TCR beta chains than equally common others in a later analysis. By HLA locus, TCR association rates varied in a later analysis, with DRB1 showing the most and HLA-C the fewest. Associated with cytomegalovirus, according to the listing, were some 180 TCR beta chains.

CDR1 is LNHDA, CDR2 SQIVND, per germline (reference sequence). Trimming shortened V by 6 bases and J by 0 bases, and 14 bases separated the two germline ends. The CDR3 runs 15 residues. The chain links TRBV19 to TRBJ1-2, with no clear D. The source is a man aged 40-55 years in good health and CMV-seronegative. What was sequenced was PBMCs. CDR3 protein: CASSKLADTNYGYTF. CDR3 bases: TGTGCCAGTAGCAAGTTGGCGGATACTAACTATGGCTACACCTTC.